The present TCR beta chain was sequenced within a study of blood T cell repertoires in COVID-19 (dated by TCRdb to 2018 to 2021). Regarding the study in general: Samples covering the acute and convalescent phases of COVID-19 were provided by collaborators in the United States, Italy and Spain. The prospective study material was composed of cDNA or gDNA derived from T cells, B-cell-depleted T cells, or PBMCs. The dataset comprised deeply sampled blood TCRbeta repertoires from subjects exposed to, actively infected with, or recovered from COVID-19. The repertoires were made available in a free public database intended to serve as a resource for research on the immune response to SARS-CoV-2. Samples came from the ongoing ImmuneRACE study (first 160 participants) plus 1,254 subjects from 6 global collaborators. The sample metadata nearly always contained a de-identified subject ID, COVID-19 status, age in years and sex. Where available, HLA class I and class II types were taken from metadata supplied by the sample provider and were not determined by assay-based typing.

Its CDR3 holds 13 amino acids, cysteine through phenylalanine. Only the CDR3 DNA stays, 39 bases, in frame from base 1. Ends trimmed: V by 6 bases, J by 7 bases; bases unmatched to a gene: 3. CDR1 and CDR2 are drawn from the germline V gene: SQVTM, ANQGSEA. On this clone itself: The target of this receptor is not known. The sample holds no much larger clone one base away, and base qualities are not on file.

The immunoSEQ Assay, a bias-controlled multiplex PCR, was used to amplify TCRbeta CDR3 regions from genomic DNA. The original methods were these. The number of nucleated cells in each sample was estimated from the amplification of reference gene primers within the assay. Sequence reads were collapsed and filtered to measure the absolute abundance of every unique TCRbeta CDR3 rearrangement. For each sample, productive Simpson clonality was calculated by taking the square root of Simpson's diversity index across productive rearrangements. TCRdb provides this immuneACCESS table in a form limited to in-frame rearrangements. Some clones are lacking; in checked studies, under half of them reflect an unresolved V gene, and why the rest are absent is not known. V, J and clone size derive from that table, while D and trimming were established from the DNA sequence. The sample data list 250,000 or so clones, and 70% to 90% of these were observed just once. The top ten hold 0.65% to 0.9% of the sample.

The collaborating institutions used their own protocols to collect whole blood in K2EDTA tubes. For TCRbeta analysis, collaborator samples were shipped as frozen whole blood, as isolated PBMCs, or as DNA extracted from either sample type. What the authors observed across the whole study: The amount of clinical and demographic metadata varied by source and participant and was provided uncurated.

The TCR comes from a woman in her 30s with acute or convalescent COVID-19. Sequencing used peripheral blood. Recombination linked TRBV29-1 to TRBJ2-1; a stretch of 13 junction bases matches TRBD2. The DNA is as follows: TGCAGCGTAGGACTAGCGGGAGCAAATGAGCAGTTCTTC. It translates to CSVGLAGANEQFF.